Listed below are T cell receptor beta chains from one sample, sequenced in a study of beta chain features in type 1 diabetes. Measured with immunoSEQ multiplex PCR; TCRdb has only the in-frame clones, and not every one. The repertoire consists of 200,000 to 250,000 clones, with 9.5% to 13% occurring once and the leading ten covering 1% to 1.5%. Sequencing used central memory CD4+ T cells from blood. The receptors were gathered from a man in his late teens or twenties in good health. The CDR3 runs from the conserved cysteine through the conserved F or W. D genes are given only for firm matches. A clone size is listed for some rows: how often the clone was seen (once, few, many), or a class if it is expanded.

TRBJ1-4 | TRBV7-9 | TRBD1 | few | TGTGCCAGCAGCTTCGACAGGGTCCCTAATGAAAAACTGTTTTTT | CASSFDRVPNEKLFF
TRBJ2-1 | TRBV9 | TRBD2 | few | TGTGCCAGCAGCCCGACTAGCGGGACCCACAATGAGCAGTTCTTC | CASSPTSGTHNEQFF
TRBJ2-3 | TRBV29-1 | . | . | TGCAGCGTTGGCTCCAGCGGCACAGATACGCAGTATTTT | CSVGSSGTDTQYF
TRBJ2-7 | TRBV7-7 | TRBD2 | . | TGTGCTAGCAGTCCACCGGGACTAGGGCAGTACTTC | CASSPPGLGQYF
TRBJ2-7 | TRBV7-2 | . | many | TGTGCCAGCAGGGGGGGCCGTGGGTCCTACGAGCAGTACTTC | CASRGGRGSYEQYF
TRBJ2-1 | TRBV29-1 | . | . | TGCAGCGCCAGACTAGTATCGGGCAATGAGCAGTTCTTC | CSARLVSGNEQFF
TRBJ2-7 | TRBV10-3 | . | many | TGTGCCATCAGTGAGTCGTTCGAGCAGTACTTC | CAISESFEQYF
TRBJ2-3 | TRBV7-2 | TRBD2 | few | TGTGCCAGCAGCCAGCTAATAGCGGGAGTGAACGCAGATACGCAGTATTTT | CASSQLIAGVNADTQYF
TRBJ2-5 | TRBV29-1 | . | . | TGCAGCGTTGAAGACCCTTACCGGGGGATGAAGACCCAGTACTTC | CSVEDPYRGMKTQYF
TRBJ2-1 | TRBV6-5 | . | . | TGTGCCAGCAGTTACGAGCTCAATGAGCAGTTCTTC | CASSYELNEQFF
TRBJ2-5 | TRBV30 | TRBD2 | . | TGTGCCTGGGGTATTCGCGGACTAGCGGGAGTTACCCAGTACTTC | CAWGIRGLAGVTQYF
TRBJ2-1 | TRBV6-1 | . | few | TGTGCCAGCAGTGAGGTCTATGAGCAGTTCTTC | CASSEVYEQFF
TRBJ2-3 | TRBV5-4 | TRBD2 | . | TGTGCCAGCAGCCCTGGGACTAGCGGGAGGGGAGATACGCAGTATTTT | CASSPGTSGRGDTQYF
TRBJ1-6 | TRBV4-2 | . | . | TGTGCCAGCAGCCAAGAGGGACCGTATAATTCACCCCTCCACTTT | CASSQEGPYNSPLHF
TRBJ2-7 | TRBV4-3 | . | many | TGCGCCAGCAGCCTTGAATATCAGGGATCCTACGAGCAGTACTTC | CASSLEYQGSYEQYF
TRBJ2-1 | TRBV29-1 | . | . | TGCAGCCATAAACTGAGCTCCTACAATGAGCAGTTCTTC | CSHKLSSYNEQFF
TRBJ2-6 | TRBV5-1 | . | few | TGCGCCAGCAGCTTGGGCGGCTCTGGGGCCAACGTCCTGACTTTC | CASSLGGSGANVLTF
TRBJ1-1 | TRBV5-1 | . | . | TGCGCCAGCAGCTTTGGGCCCTCAGGGAACACTGAAGCTTTCTTT | CASSFGPSGNTEAFF
TRBJ2-7 | TRBV19 | . | . | TGTGCCAGTAGCCCCCTGGGGCAGACACCGCTCCAGCAGTACTTC | CASSPLGQTPLQQYF
TRBJ2-4 | TRBV11-1 | TRBD1 | few | TGTGCCAGCAGCCTGGACAGGGTGGGAAACATTCAGTACTTC | CASSLDRVGNIQYF
TRBJ2-1 | TRBV6-5 | . | few | TGTGCCAGCAGCCAGACTGGCAATGAGCAGTTCTTC | CASSQTGNEQFF
TRBJ2-4 | TRBV5-1 | . | . | TGCGCCAGCACCCAAGGGGGGTTTGGCAAAAACATTCAGTACTTC | CASTQGGFGKNIQYF
TRBJ2-1 | TRBV19 | TRBD2 | . | TGTGCCAGTAGTATGGGAGCGGGATGGTACAATGAGCAGTTCTTC | CASSMGAGWYNEQFF
TRBJ2-5 | TRBV2 | TRBD1 | few | TGTGCCAGCAGCCCGGACCGGGACAGGGAGGAGACCCAGTACTTC | CASSPDRDREETQYF
TRBJ2-1 | TRBV29-1 | TRBD2 | many | TGCAGCGTTGAGCCCAGAGGGAGGGGAAACAATGAGCAGTTCTTC | CSVEPRGRGNNEQFF
TRBJ2-1 | TRBV7-8 | TRBD2 | . | TGTGCCAGCAGCTTCCCGATGGGACTAGCGGGAGAGGATGAGCAGTTCTTC | CASSFPMGLAGEDEQFF
TRBJ2-1 | TRBV5-1 | TRBD2 | . | TGCGCCAGCAGCTTGGAGGACAGGCGACGCTCTAGCGGGACAAAGGACAATGAGCAGTTCTTC | CASSLEDRRRSSGTKDNEQFF
TRBJ2-1 | TRBV28 | TRBD2 | few | TGTGCCAGCAGCTGGACTAGCGGGGCCCAGGGTGAGCAGTTCTTC | CASSWTSGAQGEQFF
TRBJ2-1 | TRBV6-1 | TRBD2 | . | TGTGCCAGCAGCGGATGGTCTAGCGGGAGTTATGAGCAGTTCTTC | CASSGWSSGSYEQFF
TRBJ2-3 | TRBV7-9 | . | few | TGTGCCAGCAGCTTGACGGGAGCGGTAACAGATACGCAGTATTTT | CASSLTGAVTDTQYF